The 8 T cell receptor beta chains listed next were all sequenced from one sample in a study of CD8 T cells in Susac syndrome. Random hexamers were used to reverse transcribe the RNA input (about 0.5 to 1 ug). TCRdb reanalysed the immunoSEQ multiplex PCR reads using MiXCR and keeps one entry per CDR3 protein. The profile shows some 90,000 distinct CDR3 sequences, 85% to 95% of them singletons. The sample taken for sequencing was CD8+ T cells from PBMCs. Source of these receptors: a human donor in good health.

This clonotype was picked up a small number of times. The rearrangement uses TRBV9 and TRBJ1-1, with D possibly matching TRBD1 (5 bases). The germline V gene encodes CDR1 SGDLS and CDR2 YYNGEE. This CDR3 comprises 12 residues. V gave up 5 bases and J gave up 3 bases, with 8 bases separating them. The CDR3 coding sequence is TGTGCCAGCAGTGTGGGGGACACTGAAGCTTTCTTT. Translating gives CASSVGDTEAFF.

This chain links TRBV12-3 or TRBV12-4 with TRBJ1-2, with D maybe TRBD1 (5 bases). V lost 4 bases, J lost 0 bases, and 9 bases lay in between. There are 14 residues in the CDR3. As DNA, the CDR3 is TGTGCCAGCAGTTATCACAGGCCTAACTATGGCTACACCTTC. Residues: CASSYHRPNYGYTF.

This rearrangement joins TRBV7-2 to TRBJ2-5, with TRBD2 identical over 8 bases. The CDR3 loop spans 15 amino acids. CDR1 and CDR2 (germline): SGHTA, FQGNSA. Germline trimming cut 3 bases from V and 5 bases from J; bases unmatched to any gene: 8. The CDR3 nucleotides are TGTGCCAGCAGCTTGGGTCGGGGGGGGCACGAGACCCAGTACTTC. Its protein is CASSLGRGGHETQYF.

This clonotype has a single count. V and J are TRBV9 and TRBJ2-1; TRBD2 agrees at 9 bases. Germline V CDR1 and CDR2: SGDLS, YYNGEE. Trimming took 4 bases from V and 9 from J; bases not matched to a gene: 11. The CDR3 runs to 15 residues. The DNA for the CDR3 is TGTGCCAGCAGCCCCGGGGGACTAGCCGGAGGTGAGCAGTTCTTC. Residues: CASSPGGLAGGEQFF.

The chain recombines TRBV7-2 with TRBJ2-3; TRBD2 agrees at 10 bases. Per the germline V gene, CDR1 is SGHTA and CDR2 is FQGNSA. The CDR3 sequence is 15 residues long. Trimming took 5 bases from V and 2 from J; bases not matched to a gene: 4. The CDR3 DNA reads as TGTGCCAGCAGCCCCAGCGGGGGGGCCACAGATACGCAGTATTTT. Translation: CASSPSGGATDTQYF.

V usage is TRBV27 and J usage is TRBJ1-1; no definite D call. This CDR3 is 14 amino acids long. CDR1 is MNHEY, CDR2 SMNVEV, per germline (reference sequence). Trimming removed 2 bases from V and 4 bases from J, with 11 bases in between. The chain's CDR3 is CASSLGALTTEAFF. The CDR3 nucleotides are TGTGCCAGCAGTTTAGGCGCACTGACCACTGAAGCTTTCTTT.

The chain links TRBV9 to TRBJ2-2, with D unresolved. Germline values: CDR1 SGDLS, CDR2 YYNGEE. Trimming stripped 3 bases from V and 7 bases from J, with 16 bases between. The CDR3 has 15 residues. This chain's CDR3 is CASSDGPNKVGELFF. CDR3 sequence (DNA): TGTGCCAGCAGCGACGGGCCAAATAAGGTCGGGGAGCTGTTTTTT.

This sequence joins TRBV20-1 and TRBJ1-5; D remains unclear. Trimming removed 5 bases at V and 8 bases at J, with 4 bases between. This CDR3 contains 9 residues. Germline V gene data show CDR1 as DFQATT and CDR2 as SNEGSKA (reference sequence). Here the CDR3 DNA reads TGCAGTGCTGGGGAGCCCCAGCATTTT. Translation: CSAGEPQHF.